This TCR beta chain was profiled in a study of cytomegalovirus exposure and HLA in healthy donors. Overall study findings and caveats: The listing of about 150 TCR beta chains classed them as cytomegalovirus-associated. Testing in vitro showed a few CMV-associated chains specific for CMV antigens. Subsequent analysis showed first-cohort TCR clusters tending to co-occur in 120 validation repertoires.

The donors formed part of the approximately 130-subject validation cohort, distinct from the approximately 630-subject first cohort. Libraries were prepared by immunoSEQ multiplex PCR; TCRdb keeps only in-frame clonotypes and omits some of them. The sample lists 110,000 to 150,000 clones, approximately 94% occurring once. As concerns this clone: What it recognizes is unknown.

V was cut by 2 bases and J by 5 bases, with 18 bases left in between. The CDR3 runs 15 residues. Germline lookup yields CDR1 GTSNPN and CDR2 SVGIG (reference sequence). The chain recombines TRBV30 with TRBJ1-1; D is possibly TRBD1 (5 bases). The specimen sequenced was PBMCs. The origin of this receptor is a man aged 18 to 30 in good health and CMV-seropositive. For the CDR3, the DNA is TGTGCCTGGAGTCCGGGACTGGGAAAGGGTACTGAAGCTTTCTTT. It translates to CAWSPGLGKGTEAFF.